This TCR beta chain derives from a study of cytomegalovirus exposure and HLA in healthy donors. Amplification used 60 Vbeta primers and 13 Jbeta primers. Assay: immunoSEQ multiplex PCR; the TCRdb copy retains only in-frame clones and omits some. The repertoire holds under 200,000 clones, with over 70% as singletons. Germline V CDR1 and CDR2: LGHNA, YSLEER. The ends lost 4 bases at V and 2 bases at J; junction bases unmatched: 11. The CDR3 runs to 18 residues. General study points: What a later analysis showed was that several of the most significant clusters appeared linked to common viral pathogens.

To note about this clone: Its target is unknown.

The sequenced material came from PBMCs. The chain has TRBV4-3 and TRBJ2-6; 7 bases are a match to TRBD2. This TCR was sampled from a man aged 35 to 55 in good health and CMV-seronegative. The CDR3 DNA reads TGCGCCAGCAGCCCCGCTGTGGGGAGGGAACCTGGGGCCAACGTCCTGACTTTC. Translated, it gives CASSPAVGREPGANVLTF.